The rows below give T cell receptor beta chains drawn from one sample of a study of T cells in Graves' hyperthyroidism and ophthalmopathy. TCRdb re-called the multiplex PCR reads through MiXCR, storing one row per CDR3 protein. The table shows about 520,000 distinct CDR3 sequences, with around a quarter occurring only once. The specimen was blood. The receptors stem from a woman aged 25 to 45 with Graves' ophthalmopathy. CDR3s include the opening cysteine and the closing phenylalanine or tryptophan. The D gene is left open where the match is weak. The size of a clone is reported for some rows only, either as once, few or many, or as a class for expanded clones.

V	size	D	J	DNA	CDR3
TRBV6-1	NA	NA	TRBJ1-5	TGTGCCAGCAGTACCATAGGGAGCAATCAGCCCCAGCATTTT	CASSTIGSNQPQHF
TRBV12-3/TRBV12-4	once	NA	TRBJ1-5	TGTGCCAGCAGCCTAACCGGTTGGGGCAGGGGCAATCAGCCCCAGCATTTT	CASSLTGWGRGNQPQHF
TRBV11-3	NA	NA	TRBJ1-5	TGTGCCAGCAGCTTAGTTTACAGTGTCTTTATGGGGGGTAGCAATCAGCCCCAGCATTTT	CASSLVYSVFMGGSNQPQHF
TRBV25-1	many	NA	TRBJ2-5	TGTGCCAGCAGTGAAGACGTAGGCCCAGAGACCCAGTACTTC	CASSEDVGPETQYF
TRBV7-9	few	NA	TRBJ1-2	TGTGCCAGCAGCCCAGTAGGAGGGAGTTATGGCTACACCTTC	CASSPVGGSYGYTF
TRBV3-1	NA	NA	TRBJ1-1	TGTGCCAGCAGCCAATCCTCAGACGCTCGGAACACTGAAGCTTTCTTT	CASSQSSDARNTEAFF
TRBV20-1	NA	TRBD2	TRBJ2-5	TGCAGTGCTGGCGGGGGGAGTGGAGAGACCCAGTACTTC	CSAGGGSGETQYF
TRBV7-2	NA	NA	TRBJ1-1	TGTGCCAGCAGCTTAGAGACAGAGAACACTGAAGCTTGCTTT	CASSLETENTEACF
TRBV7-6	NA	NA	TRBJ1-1	TGTGCCAGCAGCTCGGAACCGGGGGGCACTGAAGCTTTCTTT	CASSSEPGGTEAFF
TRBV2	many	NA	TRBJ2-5	TGTGCCAGCAGCAACGATGGACAGTCACAAGAGACCCAGTACTTC	CASSNDGQSQETQYF
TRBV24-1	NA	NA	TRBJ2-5	TGTGCCACCAGTGATTTGTATCAAGAGACCCAGTACTTC	CATSDLYQETQYF
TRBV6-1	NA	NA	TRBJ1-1	TGTGCCAGCAGTGAAGATTGGTACAGCTCGAAACCTGAAGCTTTCTTT	CASSEDWYSSKPEAFF
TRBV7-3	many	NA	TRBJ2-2	TGTGCCAGCAGCTTTATGGCCGGGGAGCTGTTTTTT	CASSFMAGELFF
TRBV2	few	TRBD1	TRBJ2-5	TGTGCCAGCAGCGGGACAGCAGAAGAGACCCAGTACTTC	CASSGTAEETQYF
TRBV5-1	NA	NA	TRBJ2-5	TGCGCCAGCAGCAACGACAGGTACCAAGAGACCCAGTACTTC	CASSNDRYQETQYF
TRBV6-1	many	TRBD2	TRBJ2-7	TGTGCCAGCAGTGAACCGGGACTAGCGGGGTACGAGCAGTACTTC	CASSEPGLAGYEQYF
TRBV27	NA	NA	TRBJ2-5	TGTGCCAGCAGCCGACTCTCGGGGCGGTCGGAGACCAAGTACTTC	CASSRLSGRSETKYF
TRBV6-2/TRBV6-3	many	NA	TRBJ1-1	TGTGCCAGCAGTTGCCCGAACAGGGAGGTAAACACTGAAGCTTTCTTT	CASSCPNREVNTEAFF
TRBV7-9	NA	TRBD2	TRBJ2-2	TGTGCCAGCAGCCCCCGGGGGGGCAGTGCCGGGGAGCTGTTTTTT	CASSPRGGSAGELFF
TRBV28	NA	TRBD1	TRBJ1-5	TGTGCCGCCAGGGACAGGGATCAGCCCCAGCATTTT	CAARDRDQPQHF
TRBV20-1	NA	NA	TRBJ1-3	TGCAGTGCTAGACGAGCTGTCGGAACTGGAAACACCATATATTTT	CSARRAVGTGNTIYF
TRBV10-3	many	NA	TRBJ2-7	TGTGCCATCGGAGGGGGGGCCTACGAGCAGTACTTC	CAIGGGAYEQYF
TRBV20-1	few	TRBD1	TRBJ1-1	TGCAGTGCTAATGACAGGGGGCGACTCACTGAAGCTTTCTTT	CSANDRGRLTEAFF
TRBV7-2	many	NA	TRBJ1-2	TGTGCCAGCAGCCGGACAGTAATTAACTATGGCTACACCTTC	CASSRTVINYGYTF
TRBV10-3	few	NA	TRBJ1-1	TGTGCCATCGATCGGGACAACCAACAAAACACTGAAGCTTTCTTT	CAIDRDNQQNTEAFF
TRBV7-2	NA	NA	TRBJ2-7	TGTGCCAGCAGCCCCGGGGACACTACCTACGAGCAGTACTTC	CASSPGDTTYEQYF
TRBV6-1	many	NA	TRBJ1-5	TGTGCCAGCAGTGAATCCCTCCATCAGCCCCAGCATTTT	CASSESLHQPQHF
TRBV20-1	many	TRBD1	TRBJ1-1	TGCAGTGTTCGTAGACAGGGTGAAACTGAAGCTTTCTTT	CSVRRQGETEAFF
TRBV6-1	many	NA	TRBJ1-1	TGTGCCAGCACTGGGGGATTGAACACTGAAGCTTTCTTT	CASTGGLNTEAFF
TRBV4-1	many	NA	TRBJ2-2	TGCGCCAGCAGCCAACGCAAGAACACCGGGGAGCTGTTTTTT	CASSQRKNTGELFF
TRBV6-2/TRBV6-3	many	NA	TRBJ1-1	TGTGCCAGCAGGGGAGGGACGAACGAAGCTTTCTTT	CASRGGTNEAFF
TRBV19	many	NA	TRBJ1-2	TGTGCCAGTAGGCCACCCGAGCGAAACTATGGCTACACCTTC	CASRPPERNYGYTF
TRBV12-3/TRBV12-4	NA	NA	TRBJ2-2	TGCGCCAGCAGTGATAGGCACACCGGGGAGCTGTTTTTT	CASSDRHTGELFF